This record concerns one T cell receptor beta chain sequence. Antigen unknown. The CDR3 has 15 residues. V dropped 6 bases and J dropped 3 bases, with 15 bases sitting between them. CDR1 MNHEY and CDR2 SVGAGI come from the germline V gene. The sample originates from a study of T-cell memory formation after mild COVID-19. Study details: TCR clusters were mostly donor specific. Study-wide results and limits: Those CD4+ clones that contracted were mainly in CM and EM (CD8+ ones in EMRA).

A single record per CDR3 protein comes from TCRdb applying MiXCR to the 5' RACE reads. Found here are 350,000 to 450,000 distinct CDR3 sequences, 20% to 30% of them singletons; the top ten hold 7% to 9.5%. The sample comprised PBMCs or a T cell subset sorted from them (not recorded which). The sequence came from an adult woman who had mild COVID-19 (a few samples of this study predate the infection). Cell type and time point are not known. V gene TRBV6-5 combines with J gene TRBJ2-4; no definite D call. CDR3 amino acids: CASRDDVDGKNIQYF. The CDR3 nucleotides are TGTGCCAGCAGAGATGACGTTGACGGCAAAAACATTCAGTACTTC.